These 31 T cell receptor beta chains were all obtained from the same sample, sequenced in a study of shared clonotypes between healthy human individuals. Assay used: immunoSEQ multiplex PCR; TCRdb lists only in-frame clones, some missing. The repertoire includes 850,000 to 1,200,000 clones, approximately 70% of them detected once, and roughly 1.5% sits in the top ten. The sample taken for sequencing was memory CD4+ T cells sorted from blood. The sample's subset: CD45RA-negative fraction. The receptors here all came from a man between 18 and 29 years old in good health.

This clone was counted once. The rearrangement joins TRBV6-1 to TRBJ2-7; TRBD2 is a possible D gene (5 bases). This CDR3 comprises 12 residues. Between the trimmed V and J ends, which lost 8 bases and 2 bases, there was a span of 10 bases. CDR1 is MNHNS and CDR2 is SASEGT in the germline V gene. The CDR3 here is CASREPPYEQYF. The CDR3, as DNA: TGTGCCAGCCGGGAACCGCCCTACGAGCAGTACTTC.

This chain's CDR3 is CASSLDRGQSSYNEQFF. For the CDR3, the DNA is TGTGCCAGCTCACTTGACAGGGGGCAAAGCTCCTACAATGAGCAGTTCTTC. This chain joins TRBV18 and TRBJ2-1; 10 positions agree with TRBD1. CDR1 and CDR2 from the germline V gene are KGHSH and LQKENI. The ends lost 4 bases at V and 0 bases at J; junction bases unmatched: 6. This CDR3 spans 17 amino acids. The full variable domain, rest sourced from reference TRBV18 and TRBJ2-1, is NAGVMQNPRHLVRRRGQEARLRCSPMKGHSHVYWYRQLPEEGLKFMVYLQKENIIDESGMPKERFSAEFPKEGPSILRIQQVVRGDSAAYFCASSLDRGQSSYNEQFFGPGTRLTVL.

This chain joins TRBV19 and TRBJ2-5; TRBD2 aligns across 10 bases. With 9 bases clipped from V and 4 bases from J, the junction kept 5 bases outside the gene matches. The CDR3 consists of 13 residues. Germline CDR1 and CDR2: LNHDA and SQIVND (reference sequence). CDR3 sequence reads: CASLPSGGETQYF. Here the CDR3 DNA reads TGTGCCAGCCTTCCTAGCGGGGGAGAGACCCAGTACTTC.

This chain joins TRBV7-2 and TRBJ1-6, with D unclear. Trimming took 2 bases from V and 6 from J, leaving 11 bases between them. Germline V gene sequence: CDR1 SGHTA, CDR2 FQGNSA. The CDR3 runs to 15 residues. CDR3 coding DNA: TGTGCCAGCAGCTTAAGTTTGGGCAGTAATTCACCCCTCCACTTT. Residues: CASSLSLGSNSPLHF.

This sequence joins TRBV2 and TRBJ1-4; D is ambiguous. Trimming took off 3 bases at V and 7 bases at J, with 15 bases between the two ends. This CDR3 has 15 amino acids. Germline-derived CDR1 and CDR2 are SNHLY and FYNNEI. The CDR3 DNA reads TGTGCCAGCAGTGAGAGGGAGCGGGCTACTGAAAAACTGTTTTTT. Translating gives CASSERERATEKLFF.

In DNA form, the CDR3 reads TGCAGCGTTGAAGCCGGGACAGGGGGAGACGAGCAGTACTTC. The encoded protein is CSVEAGTGGDEQYF. The rearrangement joins TRBV29-1 to TRBJ2-7; 11 nucleotides agree with TRBD1. The CDR3 runs to 14 residues. Trimming at V came to 1 base and at J to 5 bases, leaving 4 bases not matched to a gene. Germline V gives CDR1 SQVTM, CDR2 ANQGSEA.

The chain recombines TRBV18 with TRBJ2-2; 9 nucleotides match TRBD1. The CDR3 is 17 residues long. The junction had 6 bases not matched to a gene; V was cut back by 0 bases and J by 4 bases. Per the germline V gene, CDR1 is KGHSH and CDR2 is LQKENI. CDR3 amino acids: CASSPPGTGFVTGELFF. CDR3 coding DNA: TGTGCCAGCTCACCACCGGGGACAGGGTTCGTCACCGGGGAGCTGTTTTTT.

V and J are TRBV18 and TRBJ1-4; D is uncertain. The V and J ends lost 0 bases and 7 bases respectively, with 6 bases between them. CDR1 is KGHSH, CDR2 LQKENI, per germline. The CDR3 covers 13 residues. In DNA form, the CDR3 reads TGTGCCAGCTCACCACCTTTGGGTGAAAAACTGTTTTTT. Protein: CASSPPLGEKLFF.

The chain couples TRBV11-2 to TRBJ2-1, with 8 bases aligning to TRBD2. The germline V gene encodes CDR1 SGHAT and CDR2 FQNNGV. The CDR3 extends over 15 amino acids. V dropped 4 bases and J dropped 5; count of bases not matched to a gene: 7. Written as DNA, the CDR3 is TGTGCCAGCAGCTCCCAGCGGGAGAGAAACAATGAGCAGTTCTTC. Its protein product is CASSSQRERNNEQFF.

This clone has more than one count but fewer than ten. This chain uses TRBV30 with TRBJ1-2; no firm D call. V was pared by 3 bases and J by 0 bases, with 14 bases between. Germline assignment: CDR1 GTSNPN and CDR2 SVGIG (reference sequence). This CDR3 has 15 residues. Written as DNA, the CDR3 is TGTGCCTGGAGGAGTATTATCGGCACTAACTATGGCTACACCTTC. Protein: CAWRSIIGTNYGYTF. Together with reference TRBV30 and TRBJ1-2, the CDR3 gives the full variable domain: SQTIHQWPATLVQPVGSPLSLECTVEGTSNPNLYWYRQAAGRGLQLLFYSVGIGQISSEVPQNLSASRPQDRQFILSSKKLLLSDSGFYLCAWRSIIGTNYGYTFGSGTRLTVV.

The chain links TRBV7-9 to TRBJ2-5, with D tentatively TRBD2 (6 bases). This CDR3 contains 15 residues. Trimming took off 6 bases at V and 4 bases at J, with 18 bases between the two ends. Per germline, CDR1 SEHNR and CDR2 FQNEAQ (reference sequence). In nucleotides, the CDR3 is TGTGCCAGCAGGCCATCCGGAGGGATGGGAGAGACCCAGTACTTC. Its translation: CASRPSGGMGETQYF.

The genes are TRBV6-6 and TRBJ2-7; 7 bases map to TRBD1. The V gene's germline CDR1 is MNHNY and CDR2 SVGAGI (reference sequence). The CDR3 loop spans 14 amino acids. With V trimmed by 2 bases and J by 3 bases, 4 bases remained unmatched. The CDR3 loop reads CASSYQDRNYEQYF. CDR3 nucleotide sequence: TGTGCCAGCAGTTACCAGGACAGGAACTACGAGCAGTACTTC.

This rearrangement joins TRBV28 to TRBJ1-3; unclear D gene. Germline V gene data show CDR1 as MDHEN and CDR2 as SYDVKM. Trimming pared 7 bases from V and 4 bases from J, leaving 8 bases between. The CDR3 totals 12 residues. CDR3 sequence: CASTQRGNTIYF. The CDR3 region has the DNA TGTGCCAGCACCCAACGGGGAAACACCATATATTTT.

V is TRBV19 and J is TRBJ2-7; 10 bases are shared with TRBD1. The CDR3 consists of 14 residues. J was trimmed by 2 bases and V by 10 bases; bases with no gene match: 8. Germline V gene lookup returns CDR1 LNHDA and CDR2 SQIVND (reference sequence). The CDR3 reads CATKGGQGPYEQYF. CDR3 bases: TGTGCCACCAAGGGGGGACAGGGGCCCTACGAGCAGTACTTC.

J is TRBJ2-5 and V is TRBV2; 8 bases line up with TRBD1. Per germline, CDR1 SNHLY and CDR2 FYNNEI. The CDR3 loop spans 14 amino acids. Trimming cost V 4 bases and J 1 base; bases outside gene matches: 2. CDR3 protein: CASSVQGVQETQYF. The CDR3 coding sequence is TGTGCCAGCAGTGTACAGGGGGTCCAAGAGACCCAGTACTTC.

This chain uses TRBV19 with TRBJ1-5, with TRBD1 as a possible D gene (5 bases). Germline V gene lookup returns CDR1 LNHDA and CDR2 SQIVND (reference sequence). V was clipped by 4 bases and J by 0 bases, with 10 bases between them. This CDR3 is built from 15 residues. CDR3 region: CASSTRQNSNQPQHF. CDR3 nucleotide sequence: TGTGCCAGTAGTACTAGACAGAATAGCAATCAGCCCCAGCATTTT.

This clone has a count of ten or more. The same CDR3 can be traced to other DNA sequences in this sample. V is TRBV10-2 and J is TRBJ1-6; D is uncertain. Per germline, CDR1 WSHSY and CDR2 SAAADI. This CDR3 comprises 18 residues. V lost 5 bases and J 0 bases, leaving 17 bases between the germline ends. CDR3 sequence (DNA): TGCGCCAGCAGTCCCTCATCAGTGGGTTCCTCCTATAATTCACCCCTCCACTTT. It yields the protein CASSPSSVGSSYNSPLHF.

This clone was detected once. In nucleotides, the CDR3 is TGTGCCAGTAGCAAATCAAAGGGGCGGAGGGCTGGTTCTAACTATGGCTACACCTTC. Its protein is CASSKSKGRRAGSNYGYTF. The genes are TRBV19 and TRBJ1-2, with a possible D match to TRBD1 (5 bases). Germline lookup yields CDR1 LNHDA and CDR2 SQIVND (reference sequence). Trimming took off 6 bases at V and 0 bases at J, with 26 bases between the two ends. The CDR3 is 19 residues long.

This clone occurred once. The chain links TRBV19 to TRBJ2-7; D ambiguous. This CDR3 is built from 13 residues. CDR1 is LNHDA and CDR2 is SQIVND in the germline V gene (reference sequence). The germline V and J ends were trimmed by 4 bases and 0 bases, with 7 bases remaining between them. CDR3 protein: CASSRAISYEQYF. CDR3 nucleotides: TGTGCCAGTAGTAGGGCTATCTCCTACGAGCAGTACTTC.

The J gene is TRBJ1-3, the V gene TRBV7-2, with D tentatively TRBD1 (5 bases). V lost 6 bases and J lost 0, with 9 bases in between. This CDR3 is built from 14 residues. Germline V gene sequence: CDR1 SGHTA, CDR2 FQGNSA. CDR3 loop: CASSSGHSGNTIYF. The DNA of the CDR3 is TGTGCCAGCAGTTCAGGGCACTCTGGAAACACCATATATTTT. The complete variable domain, with remaining parts taken from reference TRBV7-2 and TRBJ1-3, reads GAGVSQSPSNKVTEKGKDVELRCDPISGHTALYWYRQSLGQGLEFLIYFQGNSAPDKSGLPSDRFSAERTGGSVSTLTIQRTQQEDSAVYLCASSSGHSGNTIYFGEGSWLTVV.

About this clone: Other DNA sequences in the sample encode the same CDR3. The J gene is TRBJ2-7, the V gene TRBV6-5; unclear D gene. Germline CDR1 MNHEY, CDR2 SVGAGI. CDR3 length: 12 residues. The V end lost 0 bases, the J end lost 4 bases, and 4 bases lay between the germline ends. In DNA, the CDR3 is TGTGCCAGCAGTTACTCCGAGTACGAGCAGTACTTC. Its translation: CASSYSEYEQYF.

This clone was counted a few times. The rearrangement joins TRBV6-5 to TRBJ2-4; D might be TRBD1 or TRBD2, each matching 7 bases. The CDR3 contains 14 residues. Germline CDR1 reads MNHEY; CDR2 reads SVGAGI. V lost 6 bases, J lost 7 bases, and 16 bases lay in between. DNA for the CDR3: TGTGCCAGCAGATCAAGGGGGCGGGGGAACATTCAGTACTTC. Encoded protein: CASRSRGRGNIQYF.

The gene calls are TRBV10-2 and TRBJ2-7; D not resolved. There are 14 residues in the CDR3. Germline lookup yields CDR1 WSHSY and CDR2 SAAADI. Trimming stripped 6 bases from V and 4 bases from J, with 16 bases between. The CDR3 reads CASSKGPNPYEQYF. CDR3 nucleotides: TGCGCCAGCAGCAAGGGCCCCAATCCTTACGAGCAGTACTTC.

The genes are TRBV18 and TRBJ2-3; TRBD2 agrees at 8 bases. V lost 2 bases, J lost 1 base, and 11 bases stayed unmatched. This CDR3 has 18 residues. The germline CDR1 and CDR2 sequences are KGHSH and LQKENI. For the CDR3, the DNA is TGTGCCAGCTCACCAGTGAGCGGGGGCCCCGGGGGCACAGATACGCAGTATTTT. Its protein product is CASSPVSGGPGGTDTQYF.

The sample holds a few counts of this clone. The chain links TRBV30 to TRBJ1-1; 7 bases are a match to TRBD1. CDR3 length: 12 residues. V gave up 5 bases and J gave up 6 bases; unmatched junction bases: 6. CDR1 is GTSNPN and CDR2 is SVGIG in the germline V gene (reference sequence). CDR3 protein: CAWVTGRAEAFF. The CDR3 DNA is TGTGCCTGGGTGACAGGGAGGGCTGAAGCTTTCTTT. Together with reference TRBV30 and TRBJ1-1, the CDR3 gives the full variable domain: SQTIHQWPATLVQPVGSPLSLECTVEGTSNPNLYWYRQAAGRGLQLLFYSVGIGQISSEVPQNLSASRPQDRQFILSSKKLLLSDSGFYLCAWVTGRAEAFFGQGTRLTVV.

The chain joins TRBV6-5 to TRBJ2-7; TRBD2 might be the D (5 bases). Trimming took 6 bases from V and 3 from J, leaving 15 bases between them. Per germline, CDR1 MNHEY and CDR2 SVGAGI. The CDR3 totals 14 residues. The CDR3 spells CASSPGLAFYEQYF. CDR3 nucleotide sequence: TGTGCCAGCAGCCCCGGTCTAGCCTTCTACGAGCAGTACTTC.

The chain couples TRBV7-9 to TRBJ2-2, with a tentative D call TRBD2 (6 bases). V was clipped by 3 bases and J by 5 bases, with 16 bases between them. Germline V lookup: CDR1 SEHNR, CDR2 FQNEAQ (reference sequence). This CDR3 comprises 16 residues. The chain's CDR3 is CASSLLGTLLTGELFF. CDR3 nucleotide sequence: TGTGCCAGCAGCTTGTTAGGGACTCTACTTACCGGGGAGCTGTTTTTT.

V usage is TRBV29-1 and J usage is TRBJ2-3; 7 nucleotides agree with TRBD2. Germline V gene data show CDR1 as SQVTM and CDR2 as ANQGSEA. V lost 3 bases to trimming and J lost 3 bases; unmatched junction nucleotides: 3. The length of the CDR3 is 13 residues. The CDR3 loop reads CSVEWGGTDTQYF. CDR3 nucleotide sequence: TGCAGCGTTGAGTGGGGAGGGACAGATACGCAGTATTTT.

The chain is built from TRBV30 and TRBJ2-7, with D perhaps TRBD2 (6 bases). The germline V gene encodes CDR1 GTSNPN and CDR2 SVGIG (reference sequence). The length of the CDR3 is 12 residues. Trimming stripped 8 bases from V and 6 bases from J, with 17 bases between. CDR3 DNA sequence: TGTGCCCTGAGGGACGGGGGAACCGAGCAGTACTTC. Encoded protein: CALRDGGTEQYF.

The chain is built from TRBV11-1 and TRBJ1-2; TRBD1 matches at 7 bases. V was pared by 5 bases and J by 5 bases, with 5 bases of the junction left unmatched. This CDR3 comprises 13 residues. CDR1 is SGHAT and CDR2 is FQDESV in the germline V gene (reference sequence). The CDR3, as DNA: TGTGCCAGCAGCGCACAACAGGGGTATGGCTACACCTTC. Amino acids: CASSAQQGYGYTF.

The chain couples TRBV7-9 to TRBJ1-3; D might be TRBD1 (6 bases). The CDR3 is 16 residues long. V was cut by 5 bases and J by 9 bases, with 23 bases left in between. Germline loops: CDR1 SEHNR, CDR2 FQNEAQ (reference sequence). The CDR3 is CASSPETGLGPATIYF. The CDR3 bases are TGTGCCAGCAGCCCAGAGACAGGTCTAGGCCCTGCCACCATATATTTT.